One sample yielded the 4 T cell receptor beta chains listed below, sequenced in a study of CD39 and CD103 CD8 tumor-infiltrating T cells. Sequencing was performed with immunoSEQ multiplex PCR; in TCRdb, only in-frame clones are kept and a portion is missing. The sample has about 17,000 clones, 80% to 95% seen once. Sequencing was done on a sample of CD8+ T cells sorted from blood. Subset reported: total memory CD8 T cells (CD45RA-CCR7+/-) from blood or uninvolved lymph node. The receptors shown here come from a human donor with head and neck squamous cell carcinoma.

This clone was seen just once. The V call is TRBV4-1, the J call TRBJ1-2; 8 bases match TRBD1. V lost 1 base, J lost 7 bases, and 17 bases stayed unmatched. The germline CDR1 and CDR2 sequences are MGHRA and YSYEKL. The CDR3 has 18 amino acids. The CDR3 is CASSQALADDRGSGGYTF. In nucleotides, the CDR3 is TGCGCCAGCAGCCAAGCCCTCGCCGACGACAGGGGCTCGGGTGGCTACACCTTC.

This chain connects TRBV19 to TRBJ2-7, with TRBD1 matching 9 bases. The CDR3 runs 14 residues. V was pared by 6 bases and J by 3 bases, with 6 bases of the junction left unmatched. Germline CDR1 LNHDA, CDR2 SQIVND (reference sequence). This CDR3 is CASSATGGIYEQYF. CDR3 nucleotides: TGTGCCAGTAGCGCGACAGGGGGGATCTACGAGCAGTACTTC.

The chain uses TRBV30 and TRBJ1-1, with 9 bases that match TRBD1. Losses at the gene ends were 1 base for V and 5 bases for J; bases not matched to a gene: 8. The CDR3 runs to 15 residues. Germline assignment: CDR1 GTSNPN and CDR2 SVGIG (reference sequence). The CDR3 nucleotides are TGTGCCTGGAGTGGGTCGGGACAGGGCTGGACTGAAGCTTTCTTT. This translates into CAWSGSGQGWTEAFF.

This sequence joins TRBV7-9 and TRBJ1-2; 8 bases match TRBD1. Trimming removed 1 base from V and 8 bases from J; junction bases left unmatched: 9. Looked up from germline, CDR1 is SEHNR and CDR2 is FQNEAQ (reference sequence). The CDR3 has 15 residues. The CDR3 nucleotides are TGTGCCAGCAGCTTAGAATCAGGGGGCTGGTACGGCTACACCTTC. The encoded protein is CASSLESGGWYGYTF.